This T cell receptor beta chain was identified during a study of shared clonotypes between healthy human individuals. Findings and caveats of the study: Sequencing of the sorted subsets was shown by rarefaction to be incomplete despite large depth.

About this clone: The target antigen is unknown.

Germline V lookup: CDR1 MGHRA, CDR2 YSYEKL. This CDR3 spans 17 amino acids. V shed 4 bases and J 4 bases; nucleotides not matched to a gene: 8. Data came from immunoSEQ multiplex PCR; TCRdb stores just in-frame clones and leaves some out. The table shows some 2.3 million clones, with roughly 93% occurring only once. The origin of this receptor is a man younger than 35 in good health. Some clones in this sample may be carry-over from other donors' samples. Sequences were obtained from naive CD4+ T cells from PBMCs. Subset given: CD45RA+ positively selected. V and J are TRBV4-1 and TRBJ2-2; TRBD1 aligns across 11 bases. The CDR3 region is CASSLPEDRGPTGELFF. DNA of the CDR3: TGCGCCAGCAGCCTTCCCGAGGACAGGGGGCCCACCGGGGAGCTGTTTTTT.